The T cell receptor (beta chain) described here comes from a study of CXCR3-negative and CXCR3-positive naive CD8 T cells. Libraries were UMI-labeled 5' RACE TRB cDNA. TCRdb reanalyzed the 5' RACE reads, giving one entry per CDR3 protein sequence and no DNA. The sample holds 50,000 to 65,000 distinct CDR3 sequences. The CDR3 is made up of 15 amino acids. Germline CDR1 and CDR2: SGHVS and FNYEAQ. Sequenced material: naive CXCR3- CD8+ T cells from blood. As to subset: CD45RO-CCR7+CD27+CD95- naive CD8+ T cells lacking CXCR3 (TNR3-). The V and J genes are TRBV7-6 and TRBJ1-1; the TRBD1 assignment by TCRdb is unverifiable without DNA. The sequence was obtained from a human donor in good health. Some clones in this sample may be carry-over from other donors' samples. The CDR3 sequence is CASSSMGGVNTEAFF.